The entry that follows covers one T cell receptor beta chain sequence. The sample is drawn from a study of blood T cell repertoires in COVID-19. Study information: Samples of COVID-19 (acute and convalescent) were obtained from the United States, Italy and Spain. T cells, B-cell-depleted T cells, or PBMCs supplied cDNA or gDNA.

Per the study methods: Counts of nucleated cells, estimated from reference gene primer amplification, were obtained. The table came from immunoSEQ multiplex PCR; TCRdb's copy has only in-frame clones and leaves some out. V and J calls and clone size are given by that table; D and trimming were obtained from the DNA. The sample includes 71,000 or so clones, around 83% of them seen just once. Trimming left V 2 bases short and J 3 bases short, with 20 bases between. Germline V gene data show CDR1 as SGHAT and CDR2 as FQNNGV. The CDR3 extends over 17 amino acids. This sequence was found in a man between 70 and 80 years old with acute or convalescent COVID-19. The J gene is TRBJ2-7, the V gene TRBV11-2; D might be TRBD2 (6 bases). The specimen sequenced was peripheral blood. This CDR3 reads CASSLQPGTGGFYEQYF. The DNA for the CDR3 is TGTGCCAGCAGCTTACAGCCGGGGACCGGAGGGTTCTACGAGCAGTACTTC.